This TCR beta chain was retrieved from a study of blood T cell repertoires in COVID-19. Background on the study: Samples taken during acute and convalescent COVID-19 were collected in the United States, Italy and Spain. The analysed material was cDNA or gDNA that came from T cells, B-cell-depleted T cells, or PBMCs.

This clone showed up just once. CDR1 SGHTA and CDR2 FQGNSA come from the germline V gene. Germline trimming cut 4 bases from V and 6 bases from J; bases unmatched to any gene: 6. CDR3 length: 15 amino acids. Seattle participants joined during active infection and were tracked over time. As handled by the study authors: Amplification of reference gene primers was used by the study to estimate nucleated cell counts. Generated by immunoSEQ multiplex PCR, the TCRdb table keeps only in-frame clones and is missing some. V, J and clone size derive from that table, while D and trimming were established from the DNA sequence. The sample has roughly 260,000 clones; about nine tenths are singletons.

The sample taken for sequencing was peripheral blood. The receptor was derived from a woman aged 25 to 39 with COVID-19, enrolled during active disease. J is TRBJ1-6 and V is TRBV7-2; 7 nucleotides match TRBD1. The CDR3: CASSSHRGSNSPLHF. The CDR3 bases are TGTGCCAGCAGCTCCCACAGGGGTTCTAATTCACCCCTCCACTTT.